A single sample gave rise to the 12 T cell receptor beta chains below, sequenced in a study of blood T cell repertoires in COVID-19. Libraries were prepared by immunoSEQ multiplex PCR; TCRdb keeps only in-frame clonotypes and omits some of them. This table has roughly 200,000 clones, approximately 80% appearing once. The specimen sequenced was peripheral blood. The receptors originated from a human donor in a cohort sampled during active COVID-19.

CDR3 coding DNA: TGTGCCAGCAGCGATGGCTCAGTCTCTGGAAACACCATATATTTT. As protein: CASSDGSVSGNTIYF. The V and J genes are TRBV11-2 and TRBJ1-3; D is uncertain. Trimming cost V 5 bases and J 0 bases, with 11 bases left between them. The CDR3 covers 15 residues. CDR1 is SGHAT and CDR2 is FQNNGV in the germline V gene.

The chain links TRBV7-2 to TRBJ2-7, with D maybe TRBD1 (5 bases). CDR1 and CDR2 from the germline V gene are SGHTA and FQGNSA. The CDR3 runs 14 residues. The ends were cut back, 4 bases at V and 2 bases at J, with 12 bases in the middle. CDR3 residues: CASSSSRDPYEQYF. The DNA for the CDR3 is TGTGCCAGCAGCTCAAGCAGGGATCCCTACGAGCAGTACTTC.

The sample holds a few counts of this clone. The genes are TRBV28 and TRBJ2-2, with D possibly TRBD2 on 6 matching bases. Germline lookup yields CDR1 MDHEN and CDR2 SYDVKM. CDR3 length: 16 residues. V dropped 8 bases and J dropped 0 bases, with 16 bases sitting between them. The CDR3 is CASLPRDSANTGELFF. The CDR3 DNA follows: TGTGCCAGCCTACCAAGGGACTCCGCGAACACCGGGGAGCTGTTTTTT.

V is TRBV6-5 and J is TRBJ2-7, with TRBD1 as a possible D gene (6 bases). The germline V gene has CDR1 MNHEY and CDR2 SVGAGI. The CDR3 spans 14 residues. V lost 6 bases, J lost 4 bases, and 16 bases lay in between. The CDR3 reads CASRNQGSAYEQYF. The CDR3 DNA reads as TGTGCCAGCAGGAACCAGGGGTCAGCGTACGAGCAGTACTTC.

This sequence joins TRBV6-5 and TRBJ2-7; 9 bases are shared with TRBD1. This CDR3 spans 15 amino acids. Germline CDR1 MNHEY, CDR2 SVGAGI. V shed 6 bases and J 6 bases; nucleotides not matched to a gene: 12. The CDR3 bases are TGTGCCAGCAGAGCACCGGGACAGGGAATGGGCGAGCAGTACTTC. Its protein product is CASRAPGQGMGEQYF.

This chain links TRBV27 with TRBJ2-3; the D gene is possibly TRBD2 (6 bases). Trimming pared 2 bases from V and 2 bases from J, leaving 14 bases between. Per germline, CDR1 MNHEY and CDR2 SMNVEV (reference sequence). The CDR3 extends over 16 amino acids. The CDR3: CASSLGAGTLTDTQYF. The CDR3 nucleotides read TGTGCCAGCAGTTTAGGGGCGGGGACCCTCACAGATACGCAGTATTTT.

This clone has only one observation. V and J are TRBV10-1 and TRBJ2-4; 9 positions match TRBD1. The trim removed 0 bases at V and 9 bases at J, leaving 15 bases unmatched. Germline CDR1 WNHNN, CDR2 SYGVQD (reference sequence). CDR3 length equals 18 residues. For the CDR3, the DNA is TGCGCCAGCAGTGAGTCAGGTGGATCGGGGACAGGGTATAGCATTCAGTACTTC. Its translation is CASSESGGSGTGYSIQYF.

V is TRBV19 and J is TRBJ1-1; TRBD1 matches at 8 bases. V was pared by 7 bases and J by 6 bases, with 7 bases of the junction left unmatched. The germline V gene encodes CDR1 LNHDA and CDR2 SQIVND (reference sequence). CDR3 length: 13 residues. The CDR3 protein is CASTQTGVSEAFF. Here the CDR3 DNA reads TGTGCCAGTACTCAGACAGGGGTTTCTGAAGCTTTCTTT.

The chain joins TRBV10-3 to TRBJ2-3, with 11 bases identical to TRBD2. The CDR3 totals 15 residues. V dropped 7 bases and J dropped 3; count of bases not matched to a gene: 6. Germline values: CDR1 ENHRY, CDR2 SYGVKD. CDR3 DNA: TGTGCCATCACTCCTAGCGGGGGGCAAACAGATACGCAGTATTTT. Translation: CAITPSGGQTDTQYF.

V gene TRBV25-1 combines with J gene TRBJ1-2; 7 nucleotides align to TRBD1. The CDR3 loop spans 14 amino acids. After removal of 1 base from V and 8 bases from J, the junction contained 7 bases not matched to a gene. The germline CDR1 and CDR2 sequences are MGHDK and SYGVNS. CDR3 sequence: CASSEFDRAHGYTF. The CDR3 DNA is TGTGCCAGCAGTGAATTCGACAGGGCGCACGGCTACACCTTC.

The chain is built from TRBV7-2 and TRBJ1-6; 7 nucleotides agree with TRBD1. This CDR3 contains 14 residues. In germline, CDR1 is SGHTA, CDR2 FQGNSA. V dropped 4 bases and J dropped 8; count of bases not matched to a gene: 5. DNA of the CDR3: TGTGCCAGCAGCTCCCGACAGGGACATTCACCCCTCCACTTT. Its translation is CASSSRQGHSPLHF.

The rearrangement links TRBV7-2 to TRBJ2-7, with D perhaps TRBD1 (6 bases). Germline-derived CDR1 and CDR2 are SGHTA and FQGNSA. This CDR3 region has 15 residues. V dropped 5 bases and J dropped 3 bases, with 17 bases sitting between them. CDR3 bases: TGTGCCAGCAGCCCCTCAGAGGGGGTAGGCTACGAGCAGTACTTC. Its protein product is CASSPSEGVGYEQYF.